The 26 T cell receptor beta chains given below trace back to one sample, sequenced in a study of identifying expanded T cells in peripheral blood. The method was immunoSEQ multiplex PCR; TCRdb's version includes in-frame clones alone and lacks a portion of them. The sample records 90,000 to 110,000 clones, approximately 90% being singletons. The source material was blood. All receptors derive from a person between 18 and 75 years old in good health.

CDR3 bases: TGTGCCAGCAGTTGGACAGGGGCGGACAATCAGCCCCAGCATTTT. As protein: CASSWTGADNQPQHF. The chain combines TRBV6-6 with TRBJ1-5, with TRBD1 identical over 9 bases. There are 15 residues in the CDR3. V was clipped by 4 bases and J by 3 bases; unmatched bases: 4. Germline V gives CDR1 MNHNY, CDR2 SVGAGI (reference sequence).

The chain combines TRBV11-3 with TRBJ2-1, with 10 bases matching TRBD1. The V segment lost 0 bases and the J segment 3 bases; nucleotides outside the gene matches: 5. Germline CDR1 SGHNT, CDR2 YENEEA. The CDR3 runs 17 residues. CDR3 in amino acids: CASSLDFDRGLYNEQFF. The CDR3, as DNA: TGTGCCAGCAGCTTAGATTTCGACAGGGGGCTCTACAATGAGCAGTTCTTC.

The rearrangement uses TRBV19 and TRBJ2-1; 9 bases are shared with TRBD2. CDR3 length: 16 residues. Germline V CDR1 and CDR2: LNHDA, SQIVND (reference sequence). V dropped 1 base and J dropped 4; count of bases not matched to a gene: 5. CDR3 in amino acids: CASSIVSSGRYNEQFF. In nucleotides, the CDR3 is TGTGCCAGTAGTATAGTCTCAAGCGGGAGGTACAATGAGCAGTTCTTC.

The chain carries TRBV27 and TRBJ2-7; 9 bases agree with TRBD1. Germline trimming cut 3 bases from V and 4 bases from J; bases unmatched to any gene: 4. CDR1 and CDR2 (germline): MNHEY, SMNVEV (reference sequence). The CDR3 is 14 residues long. This chain's CDR3 is CASSFGTGIYEQYF. CDR3 nucleotides: TGTGCCAGCAGTTTCGGGACAGGGATATACGAGCAGTACTTC.

This clone showed up just once. The rearrangement joins TRBV28 to TRBJ2-7, with D possibly called TRBD1 or TRBD2 (7 bases each). The V gene's germline CDR1 is MDHEN and CDR2 SYDVKM. The CDR3 spans 14 residues. The V and J ends lost 8 bases and 7 bases respectively, with 21 bases between them. The CDR3 spells CASGTTRGRGEQYF. CDR3 in DNA: TGTGCCAGCGGAACGACGAGGGGGCGGGGGGAGCAGTACTTC. Supplemented by reference TRBV28 and TRBJ2-7, the full variable domain reads DVKVTQSSRYLVKRTGEKVFLECVQDMDHENMFWYRQDPGLGLRLIYFSYDVKMKEKGDIPEGYSVSREKKERFSLILESASTNQTSMYLCASGTTRGRGEQYFGPGTRLTVT.

The J gene is TRBJ2-3, the V gene TRBV10-1; no reliable D call. CDR1 is WNHNN, CDR2 SYGVQD, per germline (reference sequence). V lost 0 bases to trimming and J lost 0 bases, with 7 bases between them. This CDR3 contains 15 residues. CDR3 nucleotides: TGCGCCAGCAGTGAGTCGAGTACTAGCACAGATACGCAGTATTTT. Translation gives CASSESSTSTDTQYF.

The V call is TRBV6-1, the J call TRBJ2-3; D is unclear. The CDR3 runs to 14 residues. The ends were cut back, 0 bases at V and 2 bases at J, with 6 bases in the middle. Germline CDR1 MNHNS, CDR2 SASEGT. CDR3 region: CASSEAANTDTQYF. The CDR3 coding sequence is TGTGCCAGCAGTGAAGCGGCAAACACAGATACGCAGTATTTT.

The chain employs TRBV21-1 and TRBJ1-1; TRBD1, the table's D call, lacks a check against the DNA. TRBV21-1 is designated a pseudogene. There are 14 residues in the CDR3. The CDR3 is CASSTTQGDTEAFF. The CDR3 DNA is TGTGCCAGCAGCACGACCCAAGGGGACACTGAAGCTTTCTTT.

V and J are TRBV7-9 and TRBJ2-3; perhaps TRBD2 as D (6 bases). The CDR3 runs 16 residues. Trimming left V 1 base short and J 1 base short, with 12 bases between. Germline V CDR1 and CDR2: SEHNR, FQNEAQ (reference sequence). CDR3 residues: CASSLESGTGTDTQYF. DNA of the CDR3: TGTGCCAGCAGCTTAGAATCAGGGACTGGCACAGATACGCAGTATTTT.

The chain uses TRBV11-2 and TRBJ2-7; 14 bases fit TRBD2. The CDR3 consists of 19 residues. Germline CDR1 SGHAT, CDR2 FQNNGV. Losses at the gene ends were 5 bases for V and 3 bases for J; bases not matched to a gene: 15. This CDR3 is CASSPNLGTSGRPLYEQYF. CDR3 nucleotides: TGTGCCAGCAGCCCTAACCTCGGGACTAGCGGGAGACCACTCTACGAGCAGTACTTC.

This rearrangement joins TRBV25-1 to TRBJ2-1; 9 nucleotides line up with TRBD2. This CDR3 comprises 15 residues. Per the germline V gene, CDR1 is MGHDK and CDR2 is SYGVNS. V gave up 3 bases and J gave up 4 bases; unmatched junction bases: 4. The CDR3 nucleotides are TGTGCCAGCAGTGATCGGGCGGGAGGGTACAATGAGCAGTTCTTC. It specifies CASSDRAGGYNEQFF.

This sequence joins TRBV9 and TRBJ2-1, with a tentative D call TRBD1 (6 bases). CDR1 and CDR2 from the germline V gene are SGDLS and YYNGEE. This CDR3 contains 13 residues. The ends were cut back, 0 bases at V and 8 bases at J, with 9 bases in the middle. The CDR3, as DNA: TGTGCCAGCAGCGTAGAGGGGGTCGATGAGCAGTTCTTC. It yields the protein CASSVEGVDEQFF.

This clone came up once. The chain has TRBV4-1 and TRBJ2-7; D is perhaps TRBD1 (5 bases). Germline loops: CDR1 MGHRA, CDR2 YSYEKL. The CDR3 consists of 14 residues. V was trimmed by 1 base and J by 6 bases, leaving 13 bases between them. The CDR3 DNA is TGCGCCAGCAGCCAAGCGAGCAGGGAAGGCGAGCAGTACTTC. Amino acids: CASSQASREGEQYF.

The chain uses TRBV6-5 and TRBJ1-1; D uncertain. V dropped 1 base and J dropped 1 base, with 4 bases sitting between them. Germline loops: CDR1 MNHEY, CDR2 SVGAGI. This CDR3 contains 13 residues. CDR3 residues: CASSYFANTEAFF. The CDR3 DNA reads TGTGCCAGCAGTTACTTCGCGAACACTGAAGCTTTCTTT.

The chain uses TRBV28 and TRBJ1-1, with TRBD1 matching over 8 bases. Per germline, CDR1 MDHEN and CDR2 SYDVKM. J lost 6 bases, V lost 7 bases, and 7 bases had no gene match. The CDR3 length is 13 residues. The CDR3 sequence: CASTWQGAPEAFF. CDR3 in DNA: TGTGCCAGCACATGGCAGGGGGCTCCTGAAGCTTTCTTT.

The gene calls are TRBV6-1 and TRBJ2-3; D tentatively reads TRBD1 or TRBD2 (5 bases each). The CDR3 contains 14 residues. V was clipped by 7 bases and J by 9 bases, with 20 bases between them. Germline CDR1 reads MNHNS; CDR2 reads SASEGT. The CDR3 spells CASIRAGRVETQYF. The DNA for the CDR3 is TGTGCCAGCATCAGGGCGGGCCGCGTTGAGACGCAGTATTTT.

CDR3 residues: CASSSHSNTGELFF. The CDR3 DNA is TGTGCCAGCAGTTCCCACAGCAACACCGGGGAGCTGTTTTTT. This rearrangement joins TRBV28 to TRBJ2-2; no clear D gene. Deletions cut 4 bases from V and 2 bases from J, with 8 bases between. CDR3 length equals 14 residues. Germline V CDR1 and CDR2: MDHEN, SYDVKM.

The genes are TRBV5-1 and TRBJ1-5, with a possible D match to TRBD1 (6 bases). The CDR3 runs to 16 residues. V was pared by 1 base and J by 5 bases, with 16 bases between. Germline V gene sequence: CDR1 SGHRS, CDR2 YFSETQ. CDR3: CASSLSGGIGDQPQHF. DNA for the CDR3: TGCGCCAGCAGCTTGTCGGGGGGCATTGGGGATCAGCCCCAGCATTTT.

The chain recombines TRBV2 with TRBJ2-7, with D possibly TRBD1 on 6 matching bases. The CDR3 runs to 15 residues. Trimming shortened V by 6 bases and J by 7 bases, and 22 bases separated the two germline ends. Germline V lookup: CDR1 SNHLY, CDR2 FYNNEI. For the CDR3, the DNA is TGTGCCAGCAGCATGGGGACGACAGGATTGGAAGAGCAGTACTTC. This gives the protein CASSMGTTGLEEQYF.

This chain connects TRBV2 to TRBJ1-3; D ambiguous. Germline CDR1 reads SNHLY; CDR2 reads FYNNEI. This CDR3 region has 12 residues. Between the trimmed V and J ends, which lost 1 base and 8 bases, there was a span of 6 bases. This CDR3 reads CASSEGLDTIYF. CDR3 sequence (DNA): TGTGCCAGCAGTGAAGGGCTAGACACCATATATTTT.

CDR3 sequence: CASSEGGSEAFF. CDR3 in DNA: TGCGCCAGCAGTGAAGGGGGGTCTGAAGCTTTCTTT. The chain uses TRBV10-2 and TRBJ1-1; perhaps TRBD1 as D (6 bases). Trimming stripped 3 bases from V and 6 bases from J, with 8 bases between. The germline gives CDR1 WSHSY, CDR2 SAAADI. CDR3 length: 12 amino acids.

This rearrangement joins TRBV5-1 to TRBJ2-3; 8 bases are a match to TRBD2. J gave up 3 bases and V 4 bases, and 7 bases lay outside the gene matches. Germline CDR1 reads SGHRS; CDR2 reads YFSETQ. The CDR3 consists of 15 residues. This CDR3 is CASSPGGAQTDTQYF. The CDR3 region has the DNA TGCGCCAGCAGCCCGGGGGGGGCGCAGACAGATACGCAGTATTTT.

The chain employs TRBV7-2 and TRBJ2-7; 10 bases match TRBD2. There are 14 residues in the CDR3. The junction had 1 base not matched to a gene; V was cut back by 1 base and J by 4 bases. Germline CDR1 is SGHTA and CDR2 is FQGNSA. The CDR3 sequence is CASSLVAGGYEQYF. CDR3 nucleotide sequence: TGTGCCAGCAGCTTAGTAGCGGGGGGATACGAGCAGTACTTC.

The chain has TRBV5-1 and TRBJ2-2, with 7 bases matching TRBD1. The germline V gene has CDR1 SGHRS and CDR2 YFSETQ. The CDR3 has 16 residues. The J segment lost 4 bases and the V segment lost 1 base, leaving 7 bases of the junction unmatched. The CDR3 is CASSLRQGRGTGELFF. Here the CDR3 DNA reads TGCGCCAGCAGCTTGCGACAGGGCCGAGGCACCGGGGAGCTGTTTTTT.

This clone was observed once. This sequence joins TRBV19 and TRBJ2-3; 12 nucleotides agree with TRBD2. CDR3 length: 17 residues. In germline, CDR1 is LNHDA, CDR2 SQIVND (reference sequence). V was pared by 5 bases and J by 2 bases, with 8 bases of the junction left unmatched. CDR3 residues: CASSVGLAGPNTDTQYF. DNA for the CDR3: TGTGCCAGTAGTGTCGGACTAGCGGGGCCCAACACAGATACGCAGTATTTT.

The chain uses TRBV5-1 and TRBJ2-1, with 11 bases lining up with TRBD1. Germline V gene lookup returns CDR1 SGHRS and CDR2 YFSETQ. V lost 0 bases and J lost 8; bases outside the gene matches: 7. The CDR3 spans 16 residues. The CDR3 protein is CASSLVGTGGFDEQFF. The CDR3 DNA reads TGCGCCAGCAGCTTGGTGGGGACAGGGGGATTCGATGAGCAGTTCTTC.